This TCR beta chain was identified in a study of immune evolution from preneoplasia to lung adenocarcinoma. TCRdb's table, derived via immunoSEQ multiplex PCR, lists solely in-frame clones and lacks some. The sample lists roughly 2,000 clones; roughly 87% were seen once. H&E slides confirmed each diagnosis, reviewed by two pathologists independently. The germline CDR1 and CDR2 sequences are SGHDT and YYEEEE. CDR3 size: 19 residues. V lost 2 bases and J lost 0; bases outside the gene matches: 12. This sequence joins TRBV5-6 and TRBJ2-2; 8 bases are shared with TRBD2. The sequencing sample was made of FFPE adjacent normal lung tissue. The clonotype comes from a person aged 60-80 years with lung adenocarcinoma. CDR3 region: CASSLLAGRSLANTGELFF. DNA for the CDR3: TGTGCCAGCAGCTTATTAGCGGGACGGTCCCTCGCGAACACCGGGGAGCTGTTTTTT.